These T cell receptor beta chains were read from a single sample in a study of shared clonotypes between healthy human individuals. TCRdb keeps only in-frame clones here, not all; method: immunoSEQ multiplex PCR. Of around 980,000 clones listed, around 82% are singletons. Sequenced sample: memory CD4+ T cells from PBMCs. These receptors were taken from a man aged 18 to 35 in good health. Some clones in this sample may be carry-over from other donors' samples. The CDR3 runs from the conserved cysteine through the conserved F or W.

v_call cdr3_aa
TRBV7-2 CASSPPGFRNTIYF
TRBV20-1 CSARDWGYTF
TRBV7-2 CASSESGNTDTQYF
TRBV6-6 CASSYQGQMYF
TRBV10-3 CAISEALAGVEQYF
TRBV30 CAWSFGKTGGIDTQYF
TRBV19 CASSILRQGAGYTF
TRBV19 CASNPQQGGDTGELFF
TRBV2 CASSDGTEKYYEQYF
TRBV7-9 CASSLTPGTGDYTF
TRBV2 CASSEVAGGSQETQYF
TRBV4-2 CASSQAISGRYNEQFF
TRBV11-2 CASSPVGRDRGYEQYF
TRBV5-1 CASSLNGGRTDTQYF
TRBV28 CASRTSWDTQYF
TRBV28 CASPPRASSSLQPQHF
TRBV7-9 CASSFTSGVYNEQFF